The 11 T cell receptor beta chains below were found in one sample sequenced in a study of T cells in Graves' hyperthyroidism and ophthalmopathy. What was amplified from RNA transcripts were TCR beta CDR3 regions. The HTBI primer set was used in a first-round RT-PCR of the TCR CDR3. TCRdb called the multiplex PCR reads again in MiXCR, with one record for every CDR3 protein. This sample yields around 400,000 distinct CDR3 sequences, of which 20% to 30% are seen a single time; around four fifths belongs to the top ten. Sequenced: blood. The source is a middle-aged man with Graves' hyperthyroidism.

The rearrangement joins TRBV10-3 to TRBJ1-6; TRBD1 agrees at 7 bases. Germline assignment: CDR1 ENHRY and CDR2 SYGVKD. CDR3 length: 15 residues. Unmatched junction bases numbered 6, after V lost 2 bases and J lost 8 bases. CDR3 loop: CAISEERQGDSPLHF. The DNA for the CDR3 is TGTGCCATCAGTGAGGAGAGGCAGGGGGATTCACCCCTCCACTTT.

CDR3 in DNA: TGTGCCAGTAGTATACCCCGCGCTAGCCTGGCAGATACGCAGTATTTT. This encodes CASSIPRASLADTQYF. The rearrangement uses TRBV19 and TRBJ2-3; D may be TRBD2 (5 bases). The CDR3 length is 16 residues. The germline gives CDR1 LNHDA, CDR2 SQIVND (reference sequence). Trimming removed 2 bases from V and 4 bases from J, with 16 bases in between.

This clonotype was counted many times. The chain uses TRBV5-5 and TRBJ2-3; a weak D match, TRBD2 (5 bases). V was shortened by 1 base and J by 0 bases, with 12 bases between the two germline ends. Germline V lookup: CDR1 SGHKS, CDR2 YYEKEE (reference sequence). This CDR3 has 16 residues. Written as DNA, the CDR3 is TGTGCCAGCAGCTTGATTCGGGGTGGGAGCACAGATACGCAGTATTTT. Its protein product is CASSLIRGGSTDTQYF.

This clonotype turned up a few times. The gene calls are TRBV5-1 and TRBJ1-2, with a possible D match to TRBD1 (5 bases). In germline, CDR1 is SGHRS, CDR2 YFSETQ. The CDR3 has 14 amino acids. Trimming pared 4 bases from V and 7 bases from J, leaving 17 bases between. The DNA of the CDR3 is TGCGCCAGCAGCGTTGGGACTCCGGTTAGTGGCTACACCTTC. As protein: CASSVGTPVSGYTF.

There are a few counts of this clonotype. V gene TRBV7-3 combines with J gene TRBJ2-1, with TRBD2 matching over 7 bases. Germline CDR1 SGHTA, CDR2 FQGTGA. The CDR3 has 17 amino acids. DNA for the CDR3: TGTTCCCGGAGCTTAAGGTTTACTAGCGCGAAATACAATGAGCAGTTCTTC. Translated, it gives CSRSLRFTSAKYNEQFF.

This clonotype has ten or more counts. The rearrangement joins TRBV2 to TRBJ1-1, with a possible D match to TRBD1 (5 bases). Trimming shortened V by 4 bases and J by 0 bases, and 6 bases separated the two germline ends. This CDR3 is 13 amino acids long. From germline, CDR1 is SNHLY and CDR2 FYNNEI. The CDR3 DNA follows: TGTGCCAGCAGTGTACAGGTGAACACTGAAGCTTTCTTT. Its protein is CASSVQVNTEAFF.

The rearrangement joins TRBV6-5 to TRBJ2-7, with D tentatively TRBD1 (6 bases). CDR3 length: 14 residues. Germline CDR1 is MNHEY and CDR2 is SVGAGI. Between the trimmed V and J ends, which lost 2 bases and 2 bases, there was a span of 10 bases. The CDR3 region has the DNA TGTGCCAGCAGTTACATTGGGGGCCCCTACGAGCAGTACTTC. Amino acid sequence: CASSYIGGPYEQYF.

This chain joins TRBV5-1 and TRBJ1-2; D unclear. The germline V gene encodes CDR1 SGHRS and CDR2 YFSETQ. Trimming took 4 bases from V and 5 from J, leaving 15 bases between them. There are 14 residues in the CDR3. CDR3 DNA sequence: TGCGCCAGCAGCCAGACCGGGTCGACTTATGGCTACACCTTC. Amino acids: CASSQTGSTYGYTF.

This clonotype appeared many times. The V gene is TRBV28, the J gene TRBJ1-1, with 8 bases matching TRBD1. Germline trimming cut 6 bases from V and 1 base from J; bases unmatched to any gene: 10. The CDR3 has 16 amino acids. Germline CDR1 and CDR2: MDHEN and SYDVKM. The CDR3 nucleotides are TGTGCCAGCAGACCCACAGGACAGGGAGAGAACACTGAAGCTTTCTTT. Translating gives CASRPTGQGENTEAFF.

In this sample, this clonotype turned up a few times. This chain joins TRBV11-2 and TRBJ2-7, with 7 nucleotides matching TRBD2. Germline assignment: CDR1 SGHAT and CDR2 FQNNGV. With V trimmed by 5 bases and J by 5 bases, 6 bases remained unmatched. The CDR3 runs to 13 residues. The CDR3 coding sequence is TGTGCCAGCAGCCCCGCGGGAGCTAACGAGCAGTACTTC. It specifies CASSPAGANEQYF.

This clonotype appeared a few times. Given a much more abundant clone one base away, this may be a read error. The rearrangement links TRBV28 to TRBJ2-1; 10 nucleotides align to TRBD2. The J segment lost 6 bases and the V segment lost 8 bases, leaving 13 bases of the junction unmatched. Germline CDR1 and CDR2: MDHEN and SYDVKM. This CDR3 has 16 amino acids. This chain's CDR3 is CASELAGFGRSNEQFF. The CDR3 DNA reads TGTGCCAGCGAACTAGCGGGATTCGGACGCTCCAATGAGCAGTTCTTC.